This TCR beta chain was sequenced for a study of blood T cell repertoires in COVID-19. Study at large: Italy, Spain and the United States were the sources of the convalescent and acute COVID-19 samples. T cells, B-cell-depleted T cells, or PBMCs supplied cDNA or gDNA.

This table comes from immunoSEQ multiplex PCR, and its TCRdb copy is limited to in-frame clones, with some not included. This sample carries roughly 130,000 clones, 65% to 80% of them seen once, and the ten largest clones take around 13%. Germline CDR1 and CDR2: SGHTA and FQGTGA. Trimming left V 4 bases short and J 2 bases short, with 6 bases between. The length of the CDR3 is 14 residues. The clonotype comes from a man older than 75 with acute or convalescent COVID-19. The V and J genes are TRBV7-3 and TRBJ2-6; D is unresolved. The sample consisted of peripheral blood. Written as DNA, the CDR3 is TGTGCCAGCAGCTCCTCTCCTGGGGCCAACGTCCTGACTTTC. It codes for CASSSSPGANVLTF.